The clone carrying this T cell receptor beta chain turned up a few times. The antigen remains undetermined. V dropped 4 bases and J dropped 4; count of bases not matched to a gene: 6. CDR1 SGHRS and CDR2 YFSETQ come from the germline V gene. The length of the CDR3 is 14 residues. TCRdb passed the RT-PCR reads through MiXCR, listing each CDR3 protein once. Among roughly 570,000 distinct CDR3 sequences, over 10% were seen once, and the ten largest hold 10% to 15%. This entry comes from a study of response to subunit inactivated influenza vaccine. Overall study findings and caveats: A suggestion made by the authors is that each seasonal influenza vaccination recruits few new T cells.

The chain has TRBV5-1 and TRBJ2-5; 8 bases line up with TRBD1. The clonotype originates from a man aged 45-65 years who received an inactivated influenza vaccine. The specimen was PBMCs from blood, collected about 6 weeks after vaccination. CDR3 bases: TGCGCCAGCAGCGTGGACAGGGTACGAGAGACCCAGTACTTC. This encodes CASSVDRVRETQYF.